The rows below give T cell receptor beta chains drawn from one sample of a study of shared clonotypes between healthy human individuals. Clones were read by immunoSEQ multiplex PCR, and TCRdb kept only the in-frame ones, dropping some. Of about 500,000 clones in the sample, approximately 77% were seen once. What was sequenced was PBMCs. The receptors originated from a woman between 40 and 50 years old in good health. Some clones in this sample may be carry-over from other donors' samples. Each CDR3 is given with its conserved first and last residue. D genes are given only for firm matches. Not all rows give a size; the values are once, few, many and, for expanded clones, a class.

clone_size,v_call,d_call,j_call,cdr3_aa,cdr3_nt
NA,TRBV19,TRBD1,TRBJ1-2,CASTPGQNYGYTF,TGTGCCAGTACCCCGGGACAGAACTATGGCTACACCTTC
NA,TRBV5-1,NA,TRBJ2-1,CASRAPKFPNEQFF,TGCGCCAGCAGAGCCCCGAAGTTCCCCAATGAGCAGTTCTTC
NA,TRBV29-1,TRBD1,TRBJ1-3,CSGRQGGLNTIYF,TGCAGCGGTAGACAGGGAGGTTTGAACACCATATATTTT
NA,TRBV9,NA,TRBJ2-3,CASSVAAGTTDTQYF,TGTGCCAGCAGCGTAGCGGCGGGAACGACAGATACGCAGTATTTT
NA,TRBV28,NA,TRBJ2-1,CASSRDTLSYNEQFF,TGTGCCAGCAGTAGGGACACCCTTTCCTACAATGAGCAGTTCTTC
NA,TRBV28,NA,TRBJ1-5,CASSLNSQRPHF,TGTGCCAGCAGTTTAAACAGCCAAAGACCTCATTTT
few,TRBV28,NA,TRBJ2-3,CASSLDAATDTQYF,TGTGCCAGCAGTTTAGATGCAGCCACAGATACGCAGTATTTT
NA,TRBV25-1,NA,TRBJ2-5,CASSQGLGGQETQYF,TGTGCTAGCAGTCAGGGCTTAGGAGGGCAAGAGACCCAGTACTTC
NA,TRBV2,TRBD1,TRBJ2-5,CASTRTGGMETQYF,TGTGCCAGCACCAGGACAGGGGGGATGGAGACCCAGTACTTC
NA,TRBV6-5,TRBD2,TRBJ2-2,CASYGLAGVAGELFF,TGTGCCAGTTATGGACTAGCGGGAGTAGCCGGGGAGCTGTTTTTT
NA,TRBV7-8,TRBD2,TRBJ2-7,CASSLSSGSWEQYF,TGTGCCAGCAGCTTAAGTAGCGGGAGTTGGGAGCAGTACTTC
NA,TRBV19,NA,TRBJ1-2,CASSGTAREGYTF,TGTGCTAGTAGTGGGACTGCAAGGGAAGGCTACACCTTC